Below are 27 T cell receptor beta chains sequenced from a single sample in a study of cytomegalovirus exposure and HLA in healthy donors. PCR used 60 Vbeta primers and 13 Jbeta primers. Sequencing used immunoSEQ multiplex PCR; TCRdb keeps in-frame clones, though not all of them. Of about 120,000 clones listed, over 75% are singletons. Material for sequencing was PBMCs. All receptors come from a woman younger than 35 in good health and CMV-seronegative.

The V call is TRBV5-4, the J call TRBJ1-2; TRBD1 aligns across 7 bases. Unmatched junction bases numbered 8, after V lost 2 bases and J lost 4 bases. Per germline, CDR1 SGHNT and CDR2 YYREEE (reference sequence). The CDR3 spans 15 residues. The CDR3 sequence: CASSFSGQAGYGYTF. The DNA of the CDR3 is TGTGCCAGCAGCTTTAGTGGACAGGCGGGCTATGGCTACACCTTC. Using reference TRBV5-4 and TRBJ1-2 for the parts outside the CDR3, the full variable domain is ETGVTQSPTHLIKTRGQQVTLRCSSQSGHNTVSWYQQALGQGPQFIFQYYREEENGRGNFPPRFSGLQFPNYSSELNVNALELDDSALYLCASSFSGQAGYGYTFGSGTRLTVV.

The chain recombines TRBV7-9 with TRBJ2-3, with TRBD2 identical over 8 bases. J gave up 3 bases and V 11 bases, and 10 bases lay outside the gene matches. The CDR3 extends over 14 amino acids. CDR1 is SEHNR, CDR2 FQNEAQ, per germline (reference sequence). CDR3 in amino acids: CAGGAGVETDTQYF. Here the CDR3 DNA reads TGTGCCGGGGGAGCGGGAGTGGAGACAGATACGCAGTATTTT.

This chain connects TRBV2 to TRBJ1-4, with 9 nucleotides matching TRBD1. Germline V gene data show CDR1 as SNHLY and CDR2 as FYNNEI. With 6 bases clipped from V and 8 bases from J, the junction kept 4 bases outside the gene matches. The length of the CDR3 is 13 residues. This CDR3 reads CASRGTGPEKLFF. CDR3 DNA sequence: TGTGCCAGCAGGGGGACAGGGCCCGAAAAACTGTTTTTT.

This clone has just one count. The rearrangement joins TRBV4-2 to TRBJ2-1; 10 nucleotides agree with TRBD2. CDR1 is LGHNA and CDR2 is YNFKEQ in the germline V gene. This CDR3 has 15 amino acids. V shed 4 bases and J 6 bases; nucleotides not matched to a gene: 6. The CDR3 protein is CASSPGASGGNEQFF. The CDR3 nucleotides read TGTGCCAGCAGCCCTGGGGCTAGCGGGGGCAATGAGCAGTTCTTC.

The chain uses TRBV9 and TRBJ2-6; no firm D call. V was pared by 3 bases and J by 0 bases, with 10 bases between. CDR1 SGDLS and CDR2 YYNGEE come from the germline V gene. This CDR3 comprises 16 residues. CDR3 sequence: CASSGELFSGANVLTF. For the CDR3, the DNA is TGTGCCAGCAGCGGCGAATTATTCTCTGGGGCCAACGTCCTGACTTTC.

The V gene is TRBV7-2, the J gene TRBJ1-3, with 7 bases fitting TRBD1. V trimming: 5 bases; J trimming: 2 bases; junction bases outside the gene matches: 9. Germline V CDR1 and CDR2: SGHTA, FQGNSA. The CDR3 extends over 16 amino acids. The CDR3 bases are TGTGCCAGCAGCAGAGACGGGACAGTTACTGGAAACACCATATATTTT. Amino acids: CASSRDGTVTGNTIYF.

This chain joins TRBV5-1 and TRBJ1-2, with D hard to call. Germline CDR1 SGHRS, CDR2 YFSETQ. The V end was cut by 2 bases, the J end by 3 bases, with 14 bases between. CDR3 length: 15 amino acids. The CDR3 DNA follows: TGCGCCAGCAGCTTACGGACGGGAGAGGACTATGGCTACACCTTC. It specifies CASSLRTGEDYGYTF.

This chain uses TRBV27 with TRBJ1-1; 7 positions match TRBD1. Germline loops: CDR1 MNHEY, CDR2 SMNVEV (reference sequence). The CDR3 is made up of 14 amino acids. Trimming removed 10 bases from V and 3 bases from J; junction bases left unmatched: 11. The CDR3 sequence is CAIRRQGMDTEAFF. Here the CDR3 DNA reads TGTGCCATCCGTAGACAGGGAATGGACACTGAAGCTTTCTTT.

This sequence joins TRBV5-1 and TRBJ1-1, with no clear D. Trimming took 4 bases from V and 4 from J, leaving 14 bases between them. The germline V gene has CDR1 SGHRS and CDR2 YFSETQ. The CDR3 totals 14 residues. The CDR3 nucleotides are TGCGCCAGCAGCCGAGTTACTGGTCCCACTGAAGCTTTCTTT. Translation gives CASSRVTGPTEAFF.

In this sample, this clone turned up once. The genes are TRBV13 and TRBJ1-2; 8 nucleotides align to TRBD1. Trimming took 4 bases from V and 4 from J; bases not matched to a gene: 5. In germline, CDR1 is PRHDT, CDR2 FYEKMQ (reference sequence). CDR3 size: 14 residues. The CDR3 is CASSSDRALYGYTF. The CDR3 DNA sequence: TGTGCCAGCAGCTCGGACAGGGCCCTCTATGGCTACACCTTC. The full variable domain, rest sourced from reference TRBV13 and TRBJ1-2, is AAGVIQSPRHLIKEKRETATLKCYPIPRHDTVYWYQQGPGQDPQFLISFYEKMQSDKGSIPDRFSAQQFSDYHSELNMSSLELGDSALYFCASSSDRALYGYTFGSGTRLTVV.

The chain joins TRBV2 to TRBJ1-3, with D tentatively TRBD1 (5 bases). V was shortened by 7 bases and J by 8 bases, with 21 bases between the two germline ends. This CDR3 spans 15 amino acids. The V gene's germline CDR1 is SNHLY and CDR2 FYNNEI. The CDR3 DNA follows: TGTGCCAGCACTTTGCAGGGTTTAAAGACGGACACCATATATTTT. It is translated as CASTLQGLKTDTIYF. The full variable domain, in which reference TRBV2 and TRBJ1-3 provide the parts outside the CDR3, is EPEVTQTPSHQVTQMGQEVILRCVPISNHLYFYWYRQILGQKVEFLVSFYNNEISEKSEIFDDQFSVERPDGSNFTLKIRSTKLEDSAMYFCASTLQGLKTDTIYFGEGSWLTVV.

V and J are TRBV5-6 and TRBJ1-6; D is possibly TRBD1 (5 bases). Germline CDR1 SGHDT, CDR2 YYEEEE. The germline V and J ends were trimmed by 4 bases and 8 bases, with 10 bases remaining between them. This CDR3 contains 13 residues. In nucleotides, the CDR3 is TGTGCCAGCAGCCCATCGGGGGATTCACCCCTCCACTTT. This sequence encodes CASSPSGDSPLHF.

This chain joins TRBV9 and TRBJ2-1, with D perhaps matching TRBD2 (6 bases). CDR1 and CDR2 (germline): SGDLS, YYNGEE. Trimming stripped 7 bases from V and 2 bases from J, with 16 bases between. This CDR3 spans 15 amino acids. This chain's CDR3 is CASSNGGVAYNEQFF. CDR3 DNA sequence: TGTGCCAGCTCGAACGGGGGTGTGGCCTACAATGAGCAGTTCTTC.

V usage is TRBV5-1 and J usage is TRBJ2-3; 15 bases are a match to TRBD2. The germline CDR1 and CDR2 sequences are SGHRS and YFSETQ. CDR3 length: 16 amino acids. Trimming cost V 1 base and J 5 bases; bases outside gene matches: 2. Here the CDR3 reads CASSLRTSGRGDTQYF. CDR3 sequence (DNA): TGCGCCAGCAGCTTGAGGACTAGCGGGAGGGGAGATACGCAGTATTTT.

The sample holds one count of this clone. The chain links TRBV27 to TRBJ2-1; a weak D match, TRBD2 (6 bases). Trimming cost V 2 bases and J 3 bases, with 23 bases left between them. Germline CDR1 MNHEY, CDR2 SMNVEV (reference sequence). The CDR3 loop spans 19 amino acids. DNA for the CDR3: TGTGCCAGCAGTTTAGGGCTAGCGTCCTCGATTCTGGGCTACAATGAGCAGTTCTTC. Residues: CASSLGLASSILGYNEQFF.

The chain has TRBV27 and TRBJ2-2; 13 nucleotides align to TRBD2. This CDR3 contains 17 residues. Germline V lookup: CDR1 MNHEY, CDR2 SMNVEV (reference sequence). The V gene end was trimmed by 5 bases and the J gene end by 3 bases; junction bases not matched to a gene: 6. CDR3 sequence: CASSRTSGRIDTGELFF. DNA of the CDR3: TGTGCCAGCAGTCGGACTAGCGGGAGAATAGACACCGGGGAGCTGTTTTTT.

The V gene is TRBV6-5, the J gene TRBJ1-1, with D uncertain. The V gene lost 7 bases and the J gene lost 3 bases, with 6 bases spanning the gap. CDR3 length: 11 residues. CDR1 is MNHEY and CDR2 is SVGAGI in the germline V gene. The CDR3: CASTQYTEAFF. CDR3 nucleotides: TGTGCCAGCACCCAGTACACTGAAGCTTTCTTT.

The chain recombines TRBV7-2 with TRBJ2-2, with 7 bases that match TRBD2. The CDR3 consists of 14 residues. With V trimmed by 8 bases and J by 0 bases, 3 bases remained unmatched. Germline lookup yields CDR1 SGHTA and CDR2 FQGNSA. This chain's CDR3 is CASQLAPNTGELFF. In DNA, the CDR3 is TGTGCCAGCCAACTAGCGCCGAACACCGGGGAGCTGTTTTTT.

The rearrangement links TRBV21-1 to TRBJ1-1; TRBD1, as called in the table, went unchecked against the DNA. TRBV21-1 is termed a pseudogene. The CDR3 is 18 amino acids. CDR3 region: CASSKALVETGMNTEAFF. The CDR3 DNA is TGTGCCAGCAGCAAAGCGCTTGTGGAAACAGGGATGAACACTGAAGCTTTCTTT.

The CDR3 is CASSLDGTRPGELFF. Written as DNA, the CDR3 is TGTGCCAGCAGCTTAGATGGGACTAGGCCCGGGGAGCTGTTTTTT. The chain uses TRBV13 and TRBJ2-2; 8 bases are a match to TRBD2. With 1 base clipped from V and 6 bases from J, the junction kept 4 bases outside the gene matches. Germline V lookup: CDR1 PRHDT, CDR2 FYEKMQ (reference sequence). The CDR3 is 15 residues long.

The CDR3 nucleotides are TGTGCCAGTAGTTCCTGGGGCGGCAGCAATCAGCCCCAGCATTTT. It codes for CASSSWGGSNQPQHF. The chain links TRBV19 to TRBJ1-5; D might be TRBD1 (5 bases). Between the trimmed V and J ends, which lost 5 bases and 1 base, there was a span of 12 bases. Looked up from germline, CDR1 is LNHDA and CDR2 is SQIVND (reference sequence). CDR3 size: 15 residues.

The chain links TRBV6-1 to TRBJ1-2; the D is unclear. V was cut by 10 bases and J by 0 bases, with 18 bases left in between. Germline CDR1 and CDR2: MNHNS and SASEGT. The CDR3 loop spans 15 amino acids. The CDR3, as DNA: TGTGCCACGAGGGCGATTGCGAGAGCTAACTATGGCTACACCTTC. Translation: CATRAIARANYGYTF.

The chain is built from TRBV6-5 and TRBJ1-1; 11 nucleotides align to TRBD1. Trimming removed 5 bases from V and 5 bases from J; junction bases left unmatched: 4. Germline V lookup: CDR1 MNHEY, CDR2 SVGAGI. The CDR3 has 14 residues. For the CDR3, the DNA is TGTGCCAGCAGTCCGGACAGGGGGCTGACTGAAGCTTTCTTT. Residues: CASSPDRGLTEAFF.

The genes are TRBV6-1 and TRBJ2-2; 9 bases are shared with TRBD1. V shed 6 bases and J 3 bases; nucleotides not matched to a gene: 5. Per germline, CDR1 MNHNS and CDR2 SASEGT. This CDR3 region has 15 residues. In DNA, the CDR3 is TGTGCCAGCAGCAACAGGGGGCGGGACACCGGGGAGCTGTTTTTT. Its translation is CASSNRGRDTGELFF.

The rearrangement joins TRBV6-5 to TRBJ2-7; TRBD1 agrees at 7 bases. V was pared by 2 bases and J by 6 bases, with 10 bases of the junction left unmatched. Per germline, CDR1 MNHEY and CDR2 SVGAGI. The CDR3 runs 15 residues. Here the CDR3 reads CASSYGLYRGGEQYF. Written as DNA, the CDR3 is TGTGCCAGCAGTTACGGGCTATACAGGGGCGGCGAGCAGTACTTC.

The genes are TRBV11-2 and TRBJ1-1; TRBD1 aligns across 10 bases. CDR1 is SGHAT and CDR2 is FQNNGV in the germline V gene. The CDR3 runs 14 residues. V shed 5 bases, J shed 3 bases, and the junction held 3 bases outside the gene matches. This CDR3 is CASSLGQGDTEAFF. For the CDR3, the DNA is TGTGCCAGCAGCCTAGGACAGGGGGACACTGAAGCTTTCTTT.

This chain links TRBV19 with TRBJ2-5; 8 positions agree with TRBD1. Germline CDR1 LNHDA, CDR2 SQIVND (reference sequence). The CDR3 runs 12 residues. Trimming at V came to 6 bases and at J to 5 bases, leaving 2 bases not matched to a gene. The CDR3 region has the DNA TGTGCCAGTAGCGACAGGGGTGAGACCCAGTACTTC. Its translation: CASSDRGETQYF.